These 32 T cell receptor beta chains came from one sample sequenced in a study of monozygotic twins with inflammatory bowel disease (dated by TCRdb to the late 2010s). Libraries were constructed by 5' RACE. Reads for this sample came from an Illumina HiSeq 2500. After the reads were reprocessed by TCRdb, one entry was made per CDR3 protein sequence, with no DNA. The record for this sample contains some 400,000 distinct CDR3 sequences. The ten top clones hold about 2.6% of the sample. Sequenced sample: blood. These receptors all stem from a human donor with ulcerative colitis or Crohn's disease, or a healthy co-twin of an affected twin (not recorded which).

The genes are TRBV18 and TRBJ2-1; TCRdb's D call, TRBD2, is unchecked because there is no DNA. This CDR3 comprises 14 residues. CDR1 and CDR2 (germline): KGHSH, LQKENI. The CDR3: CASLSSTAYNEQFF. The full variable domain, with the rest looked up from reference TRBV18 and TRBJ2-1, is NAGVMQNPRHLVRRRGQEARLRCSPMKGHSHVYWYRQLPEEGLKFMVYLQKENIIDESGMPKERFSAEFPKEGPSILRIQQVVRGDSAAYFCASLSSTAYNEQFFGPGTRLTVL.

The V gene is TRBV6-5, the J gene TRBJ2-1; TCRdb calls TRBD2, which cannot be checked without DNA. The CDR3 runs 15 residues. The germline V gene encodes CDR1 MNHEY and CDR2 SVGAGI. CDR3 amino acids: CASSYGLAGGHEQFF.

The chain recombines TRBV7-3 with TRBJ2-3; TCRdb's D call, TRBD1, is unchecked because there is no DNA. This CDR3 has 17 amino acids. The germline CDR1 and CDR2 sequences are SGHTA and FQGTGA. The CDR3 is CASSLTPTGTSTDTQYF.

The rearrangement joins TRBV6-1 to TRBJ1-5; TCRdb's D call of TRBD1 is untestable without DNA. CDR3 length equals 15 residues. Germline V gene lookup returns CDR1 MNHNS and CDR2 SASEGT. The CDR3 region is CASINVRGGNQPQHF.

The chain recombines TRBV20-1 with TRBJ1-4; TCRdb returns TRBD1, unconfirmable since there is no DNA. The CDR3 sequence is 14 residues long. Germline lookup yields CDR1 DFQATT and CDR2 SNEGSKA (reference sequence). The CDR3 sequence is CSAPLGTGAEKLFF.

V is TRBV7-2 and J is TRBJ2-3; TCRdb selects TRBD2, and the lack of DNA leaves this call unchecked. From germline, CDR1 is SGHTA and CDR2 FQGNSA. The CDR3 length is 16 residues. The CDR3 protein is CASSFLLAGGIDTQYF.

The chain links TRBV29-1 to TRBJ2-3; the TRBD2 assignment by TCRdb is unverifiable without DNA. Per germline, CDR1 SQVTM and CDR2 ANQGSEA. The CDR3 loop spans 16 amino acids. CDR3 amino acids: CSVAPRSSGSTDTQYF.

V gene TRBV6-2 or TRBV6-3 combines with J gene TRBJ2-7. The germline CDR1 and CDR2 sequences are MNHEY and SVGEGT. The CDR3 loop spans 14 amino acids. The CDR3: CASSYRAVNDGQYF.

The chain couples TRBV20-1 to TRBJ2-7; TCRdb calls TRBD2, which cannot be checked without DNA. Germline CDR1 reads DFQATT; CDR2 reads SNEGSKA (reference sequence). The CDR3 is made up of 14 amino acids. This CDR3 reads CSAYGLAGGREQYF.

The CDR3 loop reads CASSQTGLGYNEQFF. The chain uses TRBV4-1 and TRBJ2-1; TCRdb designates TRBD2, a call that cannot be tested without DNA. This CDR3 contains 15 residues. CDR1 is MGHRA and CDR2 is YSYEKL in the germline V gene.

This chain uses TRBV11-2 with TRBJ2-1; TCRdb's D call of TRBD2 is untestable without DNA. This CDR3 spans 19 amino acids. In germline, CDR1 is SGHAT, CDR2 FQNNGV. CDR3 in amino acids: CASSLKRLAGPDIPNEQFF. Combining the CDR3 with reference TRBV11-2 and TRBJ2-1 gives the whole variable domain EAGVAQSPRYKIIEKRQSVAFWCNPISGHATLYWYQQILGQGPKLLIQFQNNGVVDDSQLPKDRFSAERLKGVDSTLKIQPAKLEDSAVYLCASSLKRLAGPDIPNEQFFGPGTRLTVL.

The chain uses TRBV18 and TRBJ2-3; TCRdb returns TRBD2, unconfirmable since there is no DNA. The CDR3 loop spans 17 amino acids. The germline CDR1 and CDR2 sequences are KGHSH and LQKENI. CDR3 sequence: CASSVQRVFSSTDTQYF.

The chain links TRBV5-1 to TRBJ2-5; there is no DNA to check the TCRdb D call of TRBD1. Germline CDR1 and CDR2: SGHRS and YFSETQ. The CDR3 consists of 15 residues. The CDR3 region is CASSLVPGGQETQYF.

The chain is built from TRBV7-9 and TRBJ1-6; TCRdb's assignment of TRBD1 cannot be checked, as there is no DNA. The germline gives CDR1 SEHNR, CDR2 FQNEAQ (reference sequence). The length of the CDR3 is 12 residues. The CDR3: CASSLGQSPLHF.

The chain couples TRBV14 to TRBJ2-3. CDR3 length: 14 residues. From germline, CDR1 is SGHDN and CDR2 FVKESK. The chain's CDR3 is CASSQDGDTDTQYF.

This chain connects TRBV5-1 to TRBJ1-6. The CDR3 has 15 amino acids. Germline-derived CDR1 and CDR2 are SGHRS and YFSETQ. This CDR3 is CASSLIRSANSPLHF.

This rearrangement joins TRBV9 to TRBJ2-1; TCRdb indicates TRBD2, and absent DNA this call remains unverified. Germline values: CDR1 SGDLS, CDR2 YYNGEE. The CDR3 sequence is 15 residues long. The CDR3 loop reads CASSWTSGGYNEQFF.

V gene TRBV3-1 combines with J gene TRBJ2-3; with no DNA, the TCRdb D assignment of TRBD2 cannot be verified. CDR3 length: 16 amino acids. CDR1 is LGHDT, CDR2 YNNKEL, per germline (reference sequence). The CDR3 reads CASSPYSGSGTDTQYF.

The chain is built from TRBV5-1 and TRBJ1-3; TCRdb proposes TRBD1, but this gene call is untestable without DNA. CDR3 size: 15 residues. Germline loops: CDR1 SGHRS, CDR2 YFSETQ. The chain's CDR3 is CASSLNTQAGNTIYF.

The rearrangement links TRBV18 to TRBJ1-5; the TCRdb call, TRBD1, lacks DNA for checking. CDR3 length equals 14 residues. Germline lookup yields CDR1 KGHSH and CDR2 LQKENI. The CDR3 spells CASSPRPSQEPQHF. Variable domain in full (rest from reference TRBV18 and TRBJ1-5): NAGVMQNPRHLVRRRGQEARLRCSPMKGHSHVYWYRQLPEEGLKFMVYLQKENIIDESGMPKERFSAEFPKEGPSILRIQQVVRGDSAAYFCASSPRPSQEPQHFGDGTRLSIL.

The CDR3 sequence: CASTLSVLPNTEAFF. The V and J genes are TRBV7-9 and TRBJ1-1. Germline values: CDR1 SEHNR, CDR2 FQNEAQ (reference sequence). The length of the CDR3 is 15 residues.

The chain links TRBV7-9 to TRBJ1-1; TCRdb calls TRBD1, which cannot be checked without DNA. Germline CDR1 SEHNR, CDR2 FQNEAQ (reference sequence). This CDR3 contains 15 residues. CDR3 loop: CASSNDRGWNTEAFF.

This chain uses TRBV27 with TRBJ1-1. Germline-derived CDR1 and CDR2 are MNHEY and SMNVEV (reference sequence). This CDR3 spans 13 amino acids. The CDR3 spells CASSAEEADEAFF.

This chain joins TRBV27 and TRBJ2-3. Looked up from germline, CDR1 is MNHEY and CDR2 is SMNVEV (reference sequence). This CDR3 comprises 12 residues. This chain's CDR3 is CASGSTVDTQYF.

CDR3: CASNQDANTGELFF. The genes are TRBV2 and TRBJ2-2. Germline lookup yields CDR1 SNHLY and CDR2 FYNNEI. CDR3 size: 14 residues.

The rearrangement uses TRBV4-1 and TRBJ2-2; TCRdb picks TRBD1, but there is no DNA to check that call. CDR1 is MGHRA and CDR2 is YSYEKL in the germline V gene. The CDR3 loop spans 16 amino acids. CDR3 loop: CASSQGRSGDGGELFF.

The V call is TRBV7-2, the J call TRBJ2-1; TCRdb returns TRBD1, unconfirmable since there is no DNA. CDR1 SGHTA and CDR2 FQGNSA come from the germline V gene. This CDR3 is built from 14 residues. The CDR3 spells CASSSPNAHNEQFF.

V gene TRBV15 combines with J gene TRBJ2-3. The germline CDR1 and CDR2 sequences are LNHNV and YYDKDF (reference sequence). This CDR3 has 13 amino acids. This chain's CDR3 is CATSGRNTDTQYF.

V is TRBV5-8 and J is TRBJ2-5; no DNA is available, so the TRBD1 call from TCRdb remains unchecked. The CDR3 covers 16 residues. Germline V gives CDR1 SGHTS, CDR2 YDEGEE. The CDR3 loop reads CASSLALRQGRETQYF.

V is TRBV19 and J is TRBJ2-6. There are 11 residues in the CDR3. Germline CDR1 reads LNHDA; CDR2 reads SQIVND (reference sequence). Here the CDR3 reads CASTGANVLTF.

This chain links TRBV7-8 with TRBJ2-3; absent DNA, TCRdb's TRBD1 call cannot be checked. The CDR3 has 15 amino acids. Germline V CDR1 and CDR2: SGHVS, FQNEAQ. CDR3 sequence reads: CASSLVVGGGDTQYF.

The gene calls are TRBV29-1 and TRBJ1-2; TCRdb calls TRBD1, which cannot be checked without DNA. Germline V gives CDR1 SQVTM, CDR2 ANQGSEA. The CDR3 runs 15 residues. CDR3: CSVGGPVMTNYGYTF.